The subject of this entry is one TCR beta chain. This specimen belongs to a study of sequential checkpoint blockade in melanoma. About the study: Arm A got nivolumab then ipilimumab; arm B the reverse, 1:1. Maintenance nivolumab came after either treatment sequence.

Generated by immunoSEQ multiplex PCR, the TCRdb table keeps only in-frame clones and is missing some. The sample lists some 18,000 clones; roughly 72% were seen once. The treatment here: randomized to nivolumab then ipilimumab (arm A) or the reverse (arm B). None of the patients previously received DNA-damaging chemotherapy. V lost 11 bases to trimming and J lost 0 bases, with 13 bases between them. This CDR3 region has 13 residues. The germline gives CDR1 MNHNY, CDR2 SVGAGI (reference sequence). This clonotype was sampled from a human donor with melanoma. The chain joins TRBV6-6 to TRBJ1-1, with a weak D call TRBD1 (6 bases). This specimen consisted of CD8+ T cells sorted from blood (inferred from file names), obtained from a patient given nivolumab and ipilimumab in sequence. The CDR3 DNA reads as TGTGCCGCAGGTGGGGGCCTGAACACTGAAGCTTTCTTT. Its translation: CAAGGGLNTEAFF.